This T cell receptor beta chain was recovered during a study of CD8 T cells in Susac syndrome. Random hexamers primed reverse transcription of about 0.5 to 1 ug RNA. The immunoSEQ assay covered 54 Vbeta and 13 Jbeta segments for CDR3. TCRdb redid the calling of the immunoSEQ multiplex PCR reads with MiXCR, one entry per CDR3 protein. Of approximately 180,000 distinct CDR3 sequences detected, under 95% appear once; the ten largest clones hold about 0.088%. Germline V lookup: CDR1 MDHEN, CDR2 SYDVKM. The CDR3 is 14 residues long. The V end was cut by 3 bases, the J end by 0 bases, with 9 bases between. The sequence was collected from a human donor with multiple sclerosis. The specimen sequenced was CD4+ T cells from PBMCs. This sequence joins TRBV28 and TRBJ2-7; the D gene is possibly TRBD2 (6 bases). The CDR3 nucleotides read TGTGCCAGCAGTTTGGGAGGTTACTCCTACGAGCAGTACTTC. Translated: CASSLGGYSYEQYF.